This paragraph reports one TCR beta chain. This sample was taken from a study of blood T cell repertoires in COVID-19. Profiled with immunoSEQ multiplex PCR; TCRdb holds only in-frame clones, not every one. The sample has about 70,000 clones, more than 75% seen once. The length of the CDR3 is 13 residues. V was pared by 4 bases and J by 9 bases, with 6 bases of the junction left unmatched. The germline gives CDR1 SGHTA, CDR2 FQGTGA. The sample consisted of peripheral blood. The rearrangement links TRBV7-3 to TRBJ2-1, with 7 bases lining up with TRBD2. The sequence was obtained from a human donor in a cohort sampled during active COVID-19. Here the CDR3 reads CASSSDGGSEQFF. The CDR3 nucleotides read TGTGCCAGCAGCTCGGACGGGGGGTCTGAGCAGTTCTTC.